These 32 T cell receptor beta chains share one sample of origin, sequenced in a study of shared clonotypes between healthy human individuals. Method: immunoSEQ multiplex PCR; TCRdb's copy keeps in-frame clones and lacks some. The sample contains over a million clones, about 75% of which appear only once. Sequencing was done on a sample of memory CD4+ T cells sorted from blood. Subset: CD45RA-negative fraction. These receptors were collected from a man between 18 and 29 years old in good health.

This clone was detected only a few times. The sample has other DNA sequences that encode this CDR3 too. V usage is TRBV5-1 and J usage is TRBJ1-1; a weak D match, TRBD1 (5 bases). Trimming removed 3 bases at V and 3 bases at J, with 12 bases between. Germline V CDR1 and CDR2: SGHRS, YFSETQ. There are 14 residues in the CDR3. The CDR3 region is CASSWAGRDTEAFF. Written as DNA, the CDR3 is TGCGCCAGCAGCTGGGCAGGGAGGGACACTGAAGCTTTCTTT.

This clone was counted ten times or more. The rearrangement links TRBV2 to TRBJ2-1; 12 nucleotides align to TRBD2. The V gene end was trimmed by 3 bases and the J gene end by 9 bases; junction bases not matched to a gene: 6. This CDR3 is built from 15 residues. Germline-derived CDR1 and CDR2 are SNHLY and FYNNEI. The CDR3 here is CASSETSGGLSEQFF. CDR3 nucleotides: TGTGCCAGCAGTGAGACTAGCGGGGGCCTGTCTGAGCAGTTCTTC.

The chain links TRBV6-1 to TRBJ1-2; tentative D call: TRBD1 (6 bases). CDR1 and CDR2 from the germline V gene are MNHNS and SASEGT. This CDR3 is built from 14 residues. V was trimmed by 3 bases and J by 1 base, leaving 9 bases between them. CDR3 loop: CASSERTDNYGYTF. In DNA, the CDR3 is TGTGCCAGCAGTGAGCGGACAGATAACTATGGCTACACCTTC.

This clone occurred once. This chain uses TRBV5-1 with TRBJ2-7; 8 bases map to TRBD1. This CDR3 contains 13 residues. The junction had 9 bases not matched to a gene; V was cut back by 6 bases and J by 7 bases. Germline CDR1 and CDR2: SGHRS and YFSETQ. The CDR3 here is CASNRDRMEEQYF. The CDR3 DNA follows: TGCGCCAGCAACCGGGACAGGATGGAAGAGCAGTACTTC. The variable domain in full, with the rest retrieved from reference TRBV5-1 and TRBJ2-7, is KAGVTQTPRYLIKTRGQQVTLSCSPISGHRSVSWYQQTPGQGLQFLFEYFSETQRNKGNFPGRFSGRQFSNSRSEMNVSTLELGDSALYLCASNRDRMEEQYFGPGTRLTVT.

The chain links TRBV7-9 to TRBJ2-2; D gene ambiguous. The length of the CDR3 is 13 residues. The germline CDR1 and CDR2 sequences are SEHNR and FQNEAQ (reference sequence). V dropped 5 bases and J dropped 6 bases, with 10 bases sitting between them. CDR3 residues: CASSPDRPGELFF. DNA for the CDR3: TGTGCCAGCAGCCCCGACCGGCCCGGGGAGCTGTTTTTT.

This chain links TRBV10-3 with TRBJ2-3; possible D gene TRBD2, 5 bases. V was shortened by 6 bases and J by 4 bases, with 11 bases between the two germline ends. CDR3 length: 13 residues. Germline V CDR1 and CDR2: ENHRY, SYGVKD. The CDR3 spells CAIRPLVSDTQYF. The CDR3 DNA reads TGTGCCATCAGACCACTAGTCTCAGATACGCAGTATTTT.

The V and J genes are TRBV29-1 and TRBJ2-4; D is ambiguous. CDR3 length: 12 amino acids. The V and J ends lost 7 bases and 3 bases respectively, with 10 bases between them. Germline CDR1 SQVTM, CDR2 ANQGSEA. The CDR3 DNA sequence: TGCAGCGAACATTTAGTCAAAAACATTCAGTACTTC. It specifies CSEHLVKNIQYF.

The CDR3 DNA is TGTGCCAGCAGCCAAGGGGGAGCTAACTATGGCTACACCTTC. Translating it yields CASSQGGANYGYTF. The rearrangement uses TRBV28 and TRBJ1-2; D is perhaps TRBD1 (6 bases). V was shortened by 6 bases and J by 0 bases, with 11 bases between the two germline ends. CDR1 and CDR2 from the germline V gene are MDHEN and SYDVKM. The CDR3 extends over 14 amino acids.

This clone has a single count. The V call is TRBV2, the J call TRBJ2-5, with 7 bases that match TRBD1. Per germline, CDR1 SNHLY and CDR2 FYNNEI. V was pared by 6 bases and J by 1 base, with 8 bases of the junction left unmatched. The length of the CDR3 is 15 residues. The CDR3 coding sequence is TGTGCCAGCAGCAATACAGGGGCCCCCCAAGAGACCCAGTACTTC. This gives the protein CASSNTGAPQETQYF.

In its sample, this clone was seen a few times. The chain uses TRBV27 and TRBJ1-1, with 9 bases identical to TRBD1. The CDR3 covers 15 residues. J was trimmed by 4 bases and V by 6 bases; bases with no gene match: 9. Germline V CDR1 and CDR2: MNHEY, SMNVEV (reference sequence). CDR3 residues: CASRDRTGVITEAFF. The CDR3 coding sequence is TGTGCCAGCAGGGACAGGACAGGGGTGATCACTGAAGCTTTCTTT.

This clone has just a few counts. This CDR3 is also generated by other DNA sequences in the sample. This chain links TRBV29-1 with TRBJ2-7; 7 bases map to TRBD2. This CDR3 is 12 amino acids long. Looked up from germline, CDR1 is SQVTM and CDR2 is ANQGSEA. V gave up 5 bases and J gave up 2 bases; unmatched junction bases: 3. CDR3 nucleotides: TGCAGCGTTTCTAGCGGACCCTACGAGCAGTACTTC. It is translated as CSVSSGPYEQYF.

This clone was counted once. This chain connects TRBV6-1 to TRBJ2-1; the D gene is possibly TRBD2 (5 bases). Per germline, CDR1 MNHNS and CDR2 SASEGT. The CDR3 totals 11 residues. V shed 4 bases and J shed 8 bases, with 6 bases lying between them. The CDR3 spells CASSADYEQFF. CDR3 in DNA: TGTGCCAGCAGTGCGGACTATGAGCAGTTCTTC.

This clone was counted once. This chain links TRBV5-1 with TRBJ2-2; TRBD2 aligns across 11 bases. CDR1 SGHRS and CDR2 YFSETQ come from the germline V gene. Trimming cost V 4 bases and J 6 bases; bases outside gene matches: 8. CDR3 length equals 16 residues. The CDR3 loop reads CASSLLAGGLAGELFF. Here the CDR3 DNA reads TGCGCCAGCAGCCTCCTAGCGGGGGGACTCGCCGGGGAGCTGTTTTTT.

The V gene is TRBV18, the J gene TRBJ2-7, with 13 bases fitting TRBD2. There are 16 residues in the CDR3. Trimming cost V 3 bases and J 3 bases; bases outside gene matches: 5. Germline loops: CDR1 KGHSH, CDR2 LQKENI. CDR3: CASSPSRLAGGYEQYF. As DNA, the CDR3 is TGTGCCAGCTCACCTTCAAGACTAGCGGGAGGCTACGAGCAGTACTTC.

In regard to this clone: An end of the junction does not agree with germline; a read error may underlie this. This sequence joins TRBV7-7 and TRBJ2-1; 8 nucleotides line up with TRBD2. Looked up from germline, CDR1 is SSHAT and CDR2 is FNYEAQ (reference sequence). The length of the CDR3 is 13 residues. Here the CDR3 reads CASSPLRGGEQFF. The CDR3 DNA follows: TGTGCTAGCAGCCCCCTACGCGGGGGGGAGCAGTTCTTC. Looking up the rest from reference TRBV7-7 and TRBJ2-1 gives the full variable domain: GAGVSQSPRYKVTKRGQDVTLRCDPISSHATLYWYQQALGQGPEFLTYFNYEAQPDKSGLPSDRFSAERPEGSISTLTIQRTEQRDSAMYRCASSPLRGGEQFFGPGTRLTVL.

This chain links TRBV5-4 with TRBJ2-7; D is unclear. V shed 0 bases and J shed 2 bases, with 9 bases lying between them. The CDR3 is made up of 14 amino acids. Germline V CDR1 and CDR2: SGHNT, YYREEE (reference sequence). Written as DNA, the CDR3 is TGTGCCAGCAGCTTGGGTACGCTAACCTACGAGCAGTACTTC. Its translation: CASSLGTLTYEQYF.

This sequence joins TRBV7-9 and TRBJ1-5, with TRBD1 matching 7 bases. The CDR3 is 14 amino acids. Germline V gene data show CDR1 as SEHNR and CDR2 as FQNEAQ (reference sequence). After removal of 5 bases from V and 5 bases from J, the junction contained 6 bases not matched to a gene. The CDR3 loop reads CASSEGTDDQPQHF. The CDR3 bases are TGTGCCAGCAGCGAGGGGACAGACGATCAGCCCCAGCATTTT. The full variable domain, its missing parts supplied by reference TRBV7-9 and TRBJ1-5, is DTGVSQNPRHKITKRGQNVTFRCDPISEHNRLYWYRQTLGQGPEFLTYFQNEAQLEKSRLLSDRFSAERPKGSFSTLEIQRTEQGDSAMYLCASSEGTDDQPQHFGDGTRLSIL.

The chain links TRBV11-2 to TRBJ2-1; TRBD2 matches 13 bases. Germline loops: CDR1 SGHAT, CDR2 FQNNGV. CDR3 length: 14 residues. The V segment lost 3 bases and the J segment 11 bases; nucleotides outside the gene matches: 4. The CDR3 sequence: CASSFGLAGEKQFF. The CDR3 DNA sequence: TGTGCCAGCAGCTTTGGACTAGCGGGGGAGAAGCAGTTCTTC.

This clone has more than one count but fewer than ten. V and J are TRBV7-2 and TRBJ1-5; a possible D gene is TRBD1 (5 bases). With 6 bases removed from V and 7 bases from J, the gap between germline ends came to 16 bases. This CDR3 has 14 amino acids. Germline V gene data show CDR1 as SGHTA and CDR2 as FQGNSA. CDR3 region: CASRDTGHVQPQHF. For the CDR3, the DNA is TGTGCCAGCAGGGATACAGGACATGTCCAGCCCCAGCATTTT.

The CDR3 spells CASSLGGAYSYEQYF. The CDR3 coding sequence is TGTGCCAGCAGCTTAGGGGGCGCCTACTCCTACGAGCAGTACTTC. The J gene is TRBJ2-7, the V gene TRBV7-9, with D perhaps TRBD1 (5 bases). Between the trimmed V and J ends, which lost 1 base and 0 bases, there was a span of 10 bases. CDR1 is SEHNR and CDR2 is FQNEAQ in the germline V gene (reference sequence). The length of the CDR3 is 15 residues.

V gene TRBV18 combines with J gene TRBJ2-7, with 7 positions matching TRBD1. After removal of 3 bases from V and 0 bases from J, the junction contained 5 bases not matched to a gene. The germline CDR1 and CDR2 sequences are KGHSH and LQKENI. The CDR3 runs 15 residues. DNA of the CDR3: TGTGCCAGCTCACCCCGACAGGGCCGCTCCTACGAGCAGTACTTC. It specifies CASSPRQGRSYEQYF.

In its sample, this clone was seen a few times. The CDR3 here is CASSGNYEQYF. The CDR3 coding sequence is TGTGCCAGCAGTGGGAACTACGAGCAGTACTTC. The genes are TRBV25-1 and TRBJ2-7; D not certain. The CDR3 sequence is 11 residues long. Deletions cut 4 bases from V and 3 bases from J, with 4 bases between. The germline V gene has CDR1 MGHDK and CDR2 SYGVNS.

This clone was seen just once. One junction end does not reproduce the germline sequence, and a read error may be involved. The CDR3 loop reads CASSLGRGADTQYF. For the CDR3, the DNA is TGTGCCAGCAGTTTAGGTCGGGGGGCCGATACGCAGTATTTT. The genes are TRBV7-2 and TRBJ2-3, with D maybe TRBD2 (7 bases). The germline CDR1 and CDR2 sequences are SGHTA and FQGNSA. This CDR3 comprises 14 residues.

The chain couples TRBV7-9 to TRBJ1-5, with 8 bases aligning to TRBD1. The J segment lost 4 bases and the V segment lost 5 bases, leaving 4 bases of the junction unmatched. The CDR3 is made up of 14 amino acids. Per germline, CDR1 SEHNR and CDR2 FQNEAQ (reference sequence). In DNA, the CDR3 is TGTGCCAGCAGCCCGGACAGGGCTAATCAGCCCCAGCATTTT. Translating gives CASSPDRANQPQHF.

V is TRBV18 and J is TRBJ2-7, with D possibly being TRBD2 (6 bases). Trimming took off 6 bases at V and 3 bases at J, with 12 bases between the two ends. This CDR3 is 13 amino acids long. Germline CDR1 reads KGHSH; CDR2 reads LQKENI. The CDR3 loop reads CASSSGEVYEQYF. CDR3 sequence (DNA): TGTGCCAGCTCGTCGGGGGAGGTCTACGAGCAGTACTTC.

This chain joins TRBV18 and TRBJ2-2; tentatively, D is TRBD2 (5 bases). The germline CDR1 and CDR2 sequences are KGHSH and LQKENI. Between the trimmed V and J ends, which lost 1 base and 3 bases, there was a span of 12 bases. This CDR3 contains 16 residues. Here the CDR3 DNA reads TGTGCCAGCTCACCACAACTAGTCCCCGACACCGGGGAGCTGTTTTTT. This sequence encodes CASSPQLVPDTGELFF.

V gene TRBV5-1 combines with J gene TRBJ1-1; possible D gene TRBD1, 6 bases. Germline CDR1 reads SGHRS; CDR2 reads YFSETQ. The CDR3 is 14 residues long. V lost 3 bases and J lost 4, with 13 bases in between. Here the CDR3 DNA reads TGCGCCAGCAGCTCACAGGGCGTGATCACTGAAGCTTTCTTT. Translation: CASSSQGVITEAFF.

V usage is TRBV12-5 and J usage is TRBJ1-5; D remains ambiguous. V was pared by 1 base and J by 0 bases, with 7 bases between. CDR3 length: 15 amino acids. The germline V gene has CDR1 LGHNT and CDR2 FRNRAP. CDR3 DNA: TGTGCTAGTGGTTTGGGGACGGTTAGCAATCAGCCCCAGCATTTT. It yields the protein CASGLGTVSNQPQHF.

The V and J genes are TRBV4-1 and TRBJ2-7, with 10 bases identical to TRBD1. CDR3 length: 16 amino acids. V lost 0 bases and J lost 5; bases outside the gene matches: 7. CDR1 MGHRA and CDR2 YSYEKL come from the germline V gene. The CDR3 bases are TGCGCCAGCAGCCAAGATGGGGGACAGGGGATTGACGAGCAGTACTTC. Protein: CASSQDGGQGIDEQYF.

The chain carries TRBV25-1 and TRBJ1-6, with D tentatively TRBD1 (5 bases). V was pared by 1 base and J by 9 bases, with 10 bases between. Germline assignment: CDR1 MGHDK and CDR2 SYGVNS. CDR3 length equals 14 residues. The CDR3 sequence is CASSEFRGVSPLHF. CDR3 nucleotide sequence: TGTGCCAGCAGTGAATTCCGGGGCGTTTCACCCCTCCACTTT.

This clone was observed a few times. V usage is TRBV5-1 and J usage is TRBJ1-2; 7 bases map to TRBD1. There are 15 residues in the CDR3. Trimming at V came to 4 bases and at J to 6 bases, leaving 12 bases not matched to a gene. CDR1 SGHRS and CDR2 YFSETQ come from the germline V gene. The CDR3 loop is CASSPRGGGADGYTF. DNA of the CDR3: TGCGCCAGCAGCCCCCGCGGAGGGGGCGCCGATGGCTACACCTTC.

The chain combines TRBV9 with TRBJ1-2, with D unresolved. Germline-derived CDR1 and CDR2 are SGDLS and YYNGEE. Trimming left V 4 bases short and J 2 bases short, with 12 bases between. The CDR3 is 14 residues long. The CDR3 bases are TGTGCCAGCAGCCCCCCGGGGATAAACTATGGCTACACCTTC. It encodes CASSPPGINYGYTF.